The 31 T cell receptor beta chains below all came from one sample that was sequenced in a study. MiXCR, applied by TCRdb to the 5' RACE reads, yields one record per CDR3 protein. Seen here are about 57,000 distinct CDR3 sequences, 26% observed once, and the top ten hold 2% to 2.5%. Tregs were sorted as CD4+CD25+CD127-/low cells. The material sequenced was tumor-infiltrating Tregs sorted from the breast tumor. These receptors were obtained from a female donor with breast cancer.

The chain combines TRBV4-1 with TRBJ1-1; 7 positions match TRBD1. The CDR3 is 14 residues long. V shed 2 bases, J shed 11 bases, and the junction held 11 bases outside the gene matches. Germline CDR1 reads MGHRA; CDR2 reads YSYEKL. The CDR3, as DNA: TGCGCCAGCAGCCAACCCCTTCTGGCAGGGGGGGCTTTCTTT. Translated: CASSQPLLAGGAFF.

The genes are TRBV6-5 and TRBJ2-2; unclear D gene. Trimming removed 5 bases at V and 2 bases at J, with 9 bases between. The CDR3 covers 14 residues. Germline loops: CDR1 MNHEY, CDR2 SVGAGI. In DNA form, the CDR3 reads TGTGCCAGCAGTATCACAGCCAACACCGGGGAGCTGTTTTTT. It translates to CASSITANTGELFF.

The sample holds many counts of this clonotype. This chain connects TRBV5-1 to TRBJ2-1; TRBD2 is a possible D gene (5 bases). The CDR3 has 15 amino acids. The V gene's germline CDR1 is SGHRS and CDR2 YFSETQ. With 2 bases removed from V and 5 bases from J, the gap between germline ends came to 14 bases. CDR3 loop: CASSFQAVSNNEQFF. The CDR3 bases are TGCGCCAGCAGCTTCCAAGCGGTTTCGAACAATGAGCAGTTCTTC.

In this sample, this clonotype turned up many times. Written as DNA, the CDR3 is TGCAGTGCTCTAGTCGGTCAAGAGACCCAGTACTTC. Encoded protein: CSALVGQETQYF. The genes are TRBV20-1 and TRBJ2-5; no firm D call. The V end was cut by 5 bases, the J end by 2 bases, with 9 bases between. The V gene's germline CDR1 is DFQATT and CDR2 SNEGSKA (reference sequence). The CDR3 is made up of 12 amino acids.

About this clonotype itself: The CDR3 does not close with the conserved phenylalanine or tryptophan, likely indicating a read error. V and J are TRBV29-1 and TRBJ1-2; D is possibly TRBD1 (6 bases). CDR1 SQVTM and CDR2 ANQGSEA come from the germline V gene. V was trimmed by 6 bases and J by 7 bases, leaving 15 bases between them. The CDR3 has 12 residues. CDR3 amino acids: CSVPGQRGGYTL. The CDR3 DNA is TGCAGCGTCCCGGGACAAAGGGGTGGCTACACCCTC.

There are a few counts of this clonotype. The J gene is TRBJ2-3, the V gene TRBV7-9, with D uncertain. V shed 0 bases and J shed 10 bases, with 8 bases lying between them. Germline lookup yields CDR1 SEHNR and CDR2 FQNEAQ (reference sequence). This CDR3 is built from 12 residues. CDR3 amino acids: CASSLAGYAQYF. The CDR3 nucleotides read TGTGCCAGCAGCTTAGCGGGATACGCGCAGTATTTT. Looking up the rest from reference TRBV7-9 and TRBJ2-3 gives the full variable domain: DTGVSQNPRHKITKRGQNVTFRCDPISEHNRLYWYRQTLGQGPEFLTYFQNEAQLEKSRLLSDRFSAERPKGSFSTLEIQRTEQGDSAMYLCASSLAGYAQYFGPGTRLTVL.

This clonotype was seen a handful of times. The gene calls are TRBV7-2 and TRBJ2-2, with D possibly TRBD1 on 5 matching bases. Germline V gene sequence: CDR1 SGHTA, CDR2 FQGNSA. This CDR3 has 14 amino acids. V lost 3 bases to trimming and J lost 7 bases, with 12 bases between them. CDR3 DNA sequence: TGTGCCAGCAGCTTGGGTGGGGCGTTCGGGGAGCTGTTTTTT. It is translated as CASSLGGAFGELFF.

The table lists this clonotype with many counts. The genes are TRBV4-2 and TRBJ2-1; TRBD2 matches at 7 bases. V lost 4 bases, J lost 0 bases, and 9 bases stayed unmatched. CDR1 is LGHNA, CDR2 YNFKEQ, per germline. The CDR3 has 17 amino acids. The CDR3 DNA reads as TGTGCCAGCAGCCGGACATTAGCGGGCAGCTCCTACAATGAGCAGTTCTTC. It is translated as CASSRTLAGSSYNEQFF.

This clonotype was seen more than once but under ten times. The chain combines TRBV30 with TRBJ2-7, with 10 bases that match TRBD2. Losses at the gene ends were 7 bases for V and 2 bases for J; bases not matched to a gene: 2. This CDR3 has 12 residues. Germline V lookup: CDR1 GTSNPN, CDR2 SVGIG (reference sequence). This CDR3 is CASSGGPYEQYF. CDR3 in DNA: TGTGCCTCTAGCGGGGGACCCTACGAGCAGTACTTC.

The chain joins TRBV5-1 to TRBJ2-1; unclear D gene. V dropped 7 bases and J dropped 0 bases, with 11 bases sitting between them. Germline values: CDR1 SGHRS, CDR2 YFSETQ. This CDR3 comprises 14 residues. The CDR3: CASGDSTSYNEQFF. In DNA form, the CDR3 reads TGCGCCAGCGGTGATTCCACCTCCTACAATGAGCAGTTCTTC.

V is TRBV12-3 or TRBV12-4 and J is TRBJ1-5; D unclear. The V and J ends lost 0 bases and 4 bases respectively, with 19 bases between them. The CDR3 has 18 residues. Here the CDR3 reads CASSLARVDKGYNQPQHF. The DNA for the CDR3 is TGTGCCAGCAGTTTAGCCCGAGTTGATAAGGGATATAATCAGCCCCAGCATTTT.

About this clonotype: A much more abundant neighbour one base away suggests this may be a read error. The chain couples TRBV25-1 to TRBJ2-7; TRBD1 aligns across 8 bases. The CDR3 length is 17 residues. CDR1 and CDR2 from the germline V gene are MGHDK and SYGVNS. The V segment lost 3 bases and the J segment 1 base; nucleotides outside the gene matches: 11. The CDR3 protein is CASSDSRGPPPSYEQYF. CDR3 nucleotides: TGTGCCAGCAGTGATAGCAGGGGGCCCCCTCCTTCCTACGAGCAGTACTTC.

This chain links TRBV4-3 with TRBJ2-1; tentatively, D is TRBD1 or TRBD2 (6 bases each). The CDR3 extends over 16 amino acids. From germline, CDR1 is LGHNA and CDR2 YSLEER. The V end lost 0 bases, the J end lost 6 bases, and 15 bases lay between the germline ends. Here the CDR3 DNA reads TGCGCCAGCAGCCAAGATACGGGGGCCCGAGGCAATGAGCAGTTCTTC. This encodes CASSQDTGARGNEQFF.

This chain links TRBV5-1 with TRBJ2-3, with 10 bases lining up with TRBD2. Trimming cost V 0 bases and J 4 bases; bases outside gene matches: 8. Germline CDR1 SGHRS, CDR2 YFSETQ. The CDR3 has 17 residues. In DNA form, the CDR3 reads TGCGCCAGCAGCTTGGAAGGGCTAGCGGGAGAAGCAGATACGCAGTATTTT. It is translated as CASSLEGLAGEADTQYF. Supplemented by reference TRBV5-1 and TRBJ2-3, the full variable domain reads KAGVTQTPRYLIKTRGQQVTLSCSPISGHRSVSWYQQTPGQGLQFLFEYFSETQRNKGNFPGRFSGRQFSNSRSEMNVSTLELGDSALYLCASSLEGLAGEADTQYFGPGTRLTVL.

The V and J genes are TRBV29-1 and TRBJ1-2, with a tentative D call TRBD1 (5 bases). V dropped 6 bases and J dropped 3 bases, with 14 bases sitting between them. Germline CDR1 reads SQVTM; CDR2 reads ANQGSEA. The CDR3 totals 13 residues. The CDR3 sequence is CSVTGSLDYGYTF. The DNA for the CDR3 is TGCAGCGTCACAGGATCCTTGGACTATGGCTACACCTTC.

This chain connects TRBV7-9 to TRBJ1-1; the D gene is possibly TRBD1 (5 bases). The CDR3 covers 13 residues. The germline gives CDR1 SEHNR, CDR2 FQNEAQ (reference sequence). The ends were cut back, 2 bases at V and 8 bases at J, with 12 bases in the middle. CDR3 region: CASSLNRRQEAFF. The CDR3 coding sequence is TGTGCCAGCAGCTTAAACAGGCGCCAGGAAGCTTTCTTT.

The genes are TRBV25-1 and TRBJ1-1, with D unclear. V dropped 3 bases and J dropped 5 bases, with 7 bases sitting between them. CDR1 and CDR2 from the germline V gene are MGHDK and SYGVNS. This CDR3 has 12 residues. CDR3 DNA sequence: TGTGCCAGCAGTGACAGGAGAACTGAAGCTTTCTTT. It translates to CASSDRRTEAFF.

The V and J genes are TRBV5-1 and TRBJ2-7, with 11 bases aligning to TRBD1. Germline V gives CDR1 SGHRS, CDR2 YFSETQ. With V trimmed by 0 bases and J by 7 bases, 9 bases remained unmatched. This CDR3 spans 16 amino acids. The CDR3 nucleotides read TGCGCCAGCAGCTTGGCCCCGGACAGGGGGCTTCGGGAGCAGTACTTC. Its protein product is CASSLAPDRGLREQYF. The variable domain in full, completed from reference TRBV5-1 and TRBJ2-7, reads KAGVTQTPRYLIKTRGQQVTLSCSPISGHRSVSWYQQTPGQGLQFLFEYFSETQRNKGNFPGRFSGRQFSNSRSEMNVSTLELGDSALYLCASSLAPDRGLREQYFGPGTRLTVT.

The rearrangement uses TRBV4-1 and TRBJ1-5; D may be TRBD1 (6 bases). Looked up from germline, CDR1 is MGHRA and CDR2 is YSYEKL. Trimming left V 1 base short and J 9 bases short, with 16 bases between. This CDR3 contains 15 residues. The DNA of the CDR3 is TGCGCCAGCAGCCAAGTTTGGGGGCGTTTTCGGCCCCAGCATTTT. Translation gives CASSQVWGRFRPQHF.

This clonotype was found many times. The chain recombines TRBV5-1 with TRBJ2-1; D is possibly TRBD1 or TRBD2 (5 bases each). CDR3 size: 15 residues. Germline V lookup: CDR1 SGHRS, CDR2 YFSETQ. The V and J ends lost 4 bases and 3 bases respectively, with 14 bases between them. The CDR3 bases are TGCGCCAGCAGCCCCTCGCCGGGGCACTACAATGAGCAGTTCTTC. Its protein product is CASSPSPGHYNEQFF. The complete variable domain, with remaining parts taken from reference TRBV5-1 and TRBJ2-1, reads KAGVTQTPRYLIKTRGQQVTLSCSPISGHRSVSWYQQTPGQGLQFLFEYFSETQRNKGNFPGRFSGRQFSNSRSEMNVSTLELGDSALYLCASSPSPGHYNEQFFGPGTRLTVL.

There are a few counts of this clonotype. This CDR3 is CATRPGLEYSPLHF. CDR3 nucleotide sequence: TGTGCCACGCGCCCGGGGCTGGAGTATTCACCCCTCCACTTT. The J gene is TRBJ1-6, the V gene TRBV10-3, with D tentatively TRBD1 (5 bases). The CDR3 totals 14 residues. V gave up 10 bases and J gave up 8 bases, with 18 bases separating them. Germline lookup yields CDR1 ENHRY and CDR2 SYGVKD.

This clonotype occurred a few times. The V gene is TRBV6-5, the J gene TRBJ2-3; 9 bases match TRBD2. The germline gives CDR1 MNHEY, CDR2 SVGAGI. CDR3 size: 18 residues. V was pared by 2 bases and J by 2 bases, with 11 bases of the junction left unmatched. CDR3 region: CASSYNPSGTYSTDTQYF. The CDR3, as DNA: TGTGCCAGCAGTTACAACCCTAGCGGGACCTACTCCACAGATACGCAGTATTTT.

This clonotype was seen more than once but under ten times. The chain is built from TRBV3-1 and TRBJ2-7; the match to TRBD1 covers 9 bases. This CDR3 has 15 residues. Germline-derived CDR1 and CDR2 are LGHDT and YNNKEL (reference sequence). J gave up 8 bases and V 4 bases, and 12 bases lay outside the gene matches. The CDR3 sequence is CASSRFRDRVLKQYF. CDR3 nucleotides: TGTGCCAGCAGCCGCTTCCGGGACAGGGTGCTCAAGCAGTACTTC.

The CDR3 spells CASSQGDKSNYGYTF. For the CDR3, the DNA is TGCGCCAGCAGCCAAGGGGACAAATCCAACTATGGCTACACCTTC. V and J are TRBV4-1 and TRBJ1-2, with D possibly being TRBD1 (6 bases). In germline, CDR1 is MGHRA, CDR2 YSYEKL. CDR3 length: 15 residues. V shed 1 base and J shed 2 bases, with 11 bases lying between them.

The chain links TRBV5-1 to TRBJ1-2; D gene ambiguous. The V end was cut by 3 bases, the J end by 0 bases, with 12 bases between. The CDR3 is 15 residues long. The V gene's germline CDR1 is SGHRS and CDR2 YFSETQ. Written as DNA, the CDR3 is TGCGCCAGCAGCTCTGAGGGCTCCACTAACTATGGCTACACCTTC. Translation: CASSSEGSTNYGYTF.

This chain connects TRBV9 to TRBJ2-3, with D possibly being TRBD1 or TRBD2 (5 bases each). This CDR3 contains 16 residues. Trimming removed 4 bases at V and 0 bases at J, with 15 bases between. Per germline, CDR1 SGDLS and CDR2 YYNGEE. The CDR3 here is CASSPRDGYSTDTQYF. CDR3 DNA sequence: TGTGCCAGCAGCCCCAGGGACGGATATAGCACAGATACGCAGTATTTT.

This rearrangement joins TRBV25-1 to TRBJ2-7, with D perhaps matching TRBD2 (5 bases). Germline assignment: CDR1 MGHDK and CDR2 SYGVNS. V lost 4 bases, J lost 0 bases, and 13 bases lay in between. The CDR3 length is 15 residues. Written as DNA, the CDR3 is TGTGCCAGCAGTGTTGCGAGGGAGAACTCCTACGAGCAGTACTTC. Amino acid sequence: CASSVARENSYEQYF.

This clonotype was seen only a few times. The J gene is TRBJ2-5, the V gene TRBV6-1; 8 bases are a match to TRBD2. CDR1 MNHNS and CDR2 SASEGT come from the germline V gene. Trimming cost V 2 bases and J 5 bases; bases outside gene matches: 13. The CDR3 is 17 amino acids. The CDR3 here is CASSELLMAGGPETQYF. The CDR3, as DNA: TGTGCCAGCAGTGAACTGCTTATGGCGGGGGGCCCGGAGACCCAGTACTTC.

V gene TRBV27 combines with J gene TRBJ2-2; 7 positions match TRBD1. V lost 6 bases to trimming and J lost 1 base; unmatched junction nucleotides: 2. CDR3 length: 14 amino acids. Per germline, CDR1 MNHEY and CDR2 SMNVEV (reference sequence). This CDR3 is CASRGTVNTGELFF. The CDR3 region has the DNA TGTGCCAGCAGAGGGACAGTGAACACCGGGGAGCTGTTTTTT.

This clonotype was counted only a few times. One end of the junction varies from germline; a read error may be responsible. The chain combines TRBV5-1 with TRBJ1-1; maybe TRBD1 (5 bases). Germline lookup yields CDR1 SGHRS and CDR2 YFSETQ. The CDR3 length is 12 residues. This CDR3 is CASSLDEGRASF. The CDR3 DNA reads TGCGCCAGCAGCTTGGATGAGGGGCGGGCTTCCTTT.

This clonotype was counted many times. The chain is built from TRBV7-2 and TRBJ2-5; 7 bases match TRBD2. V gave up 8 bases and J gave up 5 bases; unmatched junction bases: 14. CDR1 is SGHTA, CDR2 FQGNSA, per germline. This CDR3 contains 15 residues. The CDR3 spells CASVGGSSTQETQYF. The DNA for the CDR3 is TGTGCCAGCGTGGGCGGGAGTTCTACACAGGAGACCCAGTACTTC.